These 8 T cell receptor beta chains share one sample of origin, sequenced in a study of human T cells and chemical hapten exposure (TCRdb year 2021). The library came from RACE. Instrument on record: NextSeq 500. Starting from the raw public reads, TCRdb applied fastp trimming at Q25, assembled clones with MiXCR and retained in-frame beta chains. Identical CDR3 proteins give one entry, which carries the most common genes and DNA. The sample table records under 200,000 distinct CDR3 sequences; about a quarter of these occur just once. The leading ten clones occupy 2.1% of the sample. The time point label corresponds to: patch test 3, about 24 weeks after DPC sensitization. The label giving this sample's treatment or condition can be read as: therapeutic diphenylcyclopropenone sensitization with weekly scalp DPC. This specimen was whole blood, taken in connection with sensitization to the hapten diphenylcyclopropenone (DPC). Receptor source: a woman aged 18-29 years with alopecia areata. Some clones in this sample may be carry-over from other donors' samples.

The chain recombines TRBV7-6 with TRBJ2-3; TRBD1 aligns across 10 bases. The germline gives CDR1 SGHVS, CDR2 FNYEAQ. The CDR3 loop spans 16 amino acids. V shed 6 bases and J 4 bases; nucleotides not matched to a gene: 10. CDR3: CASSRTGTGVADTQYF. CDR3 sequence (DNA): TGTGCCAGCAGTCGAACCGGGACAGGGGTGGCAGATACGCAGTATTTT.

The table lists this clonotype with many counts. The chain uses TRBV29-1 and TRBJ1-2, with D tentatively TRBD1 (5 bases). With 0 bases removed from V and 8 bases from J, the gap between germline ends came to 10 bases. Germline CDR1 and CDR2: SQVTM and ANQGSEA. The CDR3 length is 12 residues. The CDR3 loop reads CSVEDRGYGYTF. As DNA, the CDR3 is TGCAGCGTTGAAGATCGGGGGTACGGCTACACCTTC. The full variable domain, with the rest looked up from reference TRBV29-1 and TRBJ1-2, is SAVISQKPSRDICQRGTSLTIQCQVDSQVTMMFWYRQQPGQSLTLIATANQGSEATYESGFVIDKFPISRPNLTFSTLTVSNMSPEDSSIYLCSVEDRGYGYTFGSGTRLTVV.

This sequence joins TRBV7-3 and TRBJ2-1; the D gene is possibly TRBD2 (6 bases). Germline CDR1 is SGHTA and CDR2 is FQGTGA. Trimming shortened V by 5 bases and J by 10 bases, and 12 bases separated the two germline ends. The CDR3 covers 12 residues. The DNA for the CDR3 is TGTGCCAGCAGCCCCCAAGGACTAGAGCAGTTCTTC. It translates to CASSPQGLEQFF.

This chain connects TRBV10-3 to TRBJ1-6, with 9 nucleotides matching TRBD1. The CDR3 is 14 residues long. V lost 4 bases and J lost 7; bases outside the gene matches: 2. The V gene's germline CDR1 is ENHRY and CDR2 SYGVKD. The CDR3 loop reads CAISGGQGNSPLHF. CDR3 DNA: TGTGCCATCAGTGGGGGACAGGGAAATTCACCCCTCCACTTT.

This chain joins TRBV15 and TRBJ2-5; D ambiguous. Deletions cut 5 bases from V and 10 bases from J, with 14 bases between. CDR3 size: 12 residues. Germline CDR1 and CDR2: LNHNV and YYDKDF (reference sequence). CDR3 amino acids: CATSARGVDQYF. DNA for the CDR3: TGTGCCACCAGCGCCCGTGGTGTAGACCAGTACTTC.

The rearrangement links TRBV6-2 or TRBV6-3 to TRBJ2-2, with no clear D. Germline CDR1 and CDR2: MNHEY and SVGEGT. V was trimmed by 7 bases and J by 1 base, leaving 10 bases between them. This CDR3 comprises 14 residues. Here the CDR3 reads CASKGSGNTGELFF. The DNA for the CDR3 is TGTGCCAGCAAGGGCTCAGGGAACACCGGGGAGCTGTTTTTT.

CDR3 bases: TGCAGTGCTAGAGCCCTTACTAGTACCTCCTACGAGCAGTACTTC. As protein: CSARALTSTSYEQYF. The chain links TRBV20-1 to TRBJ2-7; D may be TRBD2 (5 bases). The CDR3 spans 15 residues. V lost 1 base and J lost 0, with 13 bases in between. Germline values: CDR1 DFQATT, CDR2 SNEGSKA (reference sequence).

The J gene is TRBJ2-3, the V gene TRBV11-2, with D possibly TRBD2 on 5 matching bases. V shed 4 bases and J shed 4 bases, with 9 bases lying between them. The germline CDR1 and CDR2 sequences are SGHAT and FQNNGV. This CDR3 spans 13 amino acids. Here the CDR3 reads CASSSLAADTQYF. The CDR3 DNA sequence: TGTGCCAGCAGCTCTCTAGCCGCAGATACGCAGTATTTT.